The sequence of this T cell receptor (beta chain) was determined in a study of regulatory T cells in long-lasting Graves disease. Study details: New Graves' disease cases had less than 3 months of antithyroid drugs.

Time point described: newly diagnosed GD, antithyroid drugs for less than 3 months. PBMCs provided the RNA from which the TCR library was made. An endocrinology department in Xi'an, China, recruited the patients. This clonotype has a count of ten or more. Investigators prepared the TCR beta libraries by applying iRepertoire HTBI primers and Arm-PCR of CDR3 regions. TCRdb recomputed calls from the multiplex PCR reads with MiXCR, one row per CDR3 protein. The data show 360,000 or so distinct CDR3 sequences, with roughly 12% seen just once and about 20% held by the top ten. These same records also appear under a second study, on T cells in Graves' hyperthyroidism and ophthalmopathy.

Sequenced material: peripheral blood mononuclear cells (PBMCs), taken at new diagnosis, from a patient treated with antithyroid drugs. The clonotype comes from a woman aged 18-29 years with Graves disease.

The CDR3 reads CASSPPGGRTDTQYF. The CDR3 nucleotides are TGTGCCAGCAGCCCTCCAGGGGGTCGGACAGATACGCAGTATTTT. The V and J genes are TRBV7-9 and TRBJ2-3; 7 nucleotides line up with TRBD1. This CDR3 contains 15 residues. J lost 3 bases, V lost 5 bases, and 8 bases had no gene match. Germline CDR1 reads SEHNR; CDR2 reads FQNEAQ (reference sequence).